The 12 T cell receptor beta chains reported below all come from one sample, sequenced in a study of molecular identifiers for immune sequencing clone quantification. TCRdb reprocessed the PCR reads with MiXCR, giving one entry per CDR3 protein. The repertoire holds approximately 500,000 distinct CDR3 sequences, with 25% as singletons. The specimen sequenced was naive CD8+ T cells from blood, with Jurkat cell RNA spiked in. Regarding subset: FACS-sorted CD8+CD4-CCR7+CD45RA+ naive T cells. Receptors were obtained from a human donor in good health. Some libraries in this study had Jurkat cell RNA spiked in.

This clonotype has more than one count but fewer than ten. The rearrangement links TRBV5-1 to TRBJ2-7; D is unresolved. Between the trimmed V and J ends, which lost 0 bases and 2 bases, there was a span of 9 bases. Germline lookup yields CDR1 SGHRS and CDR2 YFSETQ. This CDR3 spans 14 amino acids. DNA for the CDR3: TGCGCCAGCAGCTTGGCAGGCCCGGCCTACGAGCAGTACTTC. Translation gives CASSLAGPAYEQYF.

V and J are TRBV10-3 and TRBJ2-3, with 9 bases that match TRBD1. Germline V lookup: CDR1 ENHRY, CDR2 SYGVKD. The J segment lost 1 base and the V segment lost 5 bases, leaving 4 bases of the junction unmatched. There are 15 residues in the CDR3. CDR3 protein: CAISNRDRGTDTQYF. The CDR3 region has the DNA TGTGCCATCAGTAACCGGGACAGGGGCACAGATACGCAGTATTTT.

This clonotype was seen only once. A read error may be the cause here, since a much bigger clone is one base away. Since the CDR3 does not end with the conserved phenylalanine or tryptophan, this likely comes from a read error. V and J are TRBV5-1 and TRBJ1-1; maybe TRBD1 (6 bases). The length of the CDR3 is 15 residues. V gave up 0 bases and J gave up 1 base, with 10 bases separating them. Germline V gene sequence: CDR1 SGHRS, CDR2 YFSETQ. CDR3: CASSLEGGTNTEAFL. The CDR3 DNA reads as TGCGCCAGCAGCTTGGAGGGGGGGACGAACACTGAAGCTTTCCTT.

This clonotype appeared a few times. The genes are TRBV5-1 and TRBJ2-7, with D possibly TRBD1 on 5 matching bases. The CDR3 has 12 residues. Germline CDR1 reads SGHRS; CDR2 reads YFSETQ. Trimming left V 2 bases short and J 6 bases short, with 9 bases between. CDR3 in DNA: TGCGCCAGCAGCTTTGCAGGGTCCGAGCAGTACTTC. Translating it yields CASSFAGSEQYF. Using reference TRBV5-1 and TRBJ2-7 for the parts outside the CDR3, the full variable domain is KAGVTQTPRYLIKTRGQQVTLSCSPISGHRSVSWYQQTPGQGLQFLFEYFSETQRNKGNFPGRFSGRQFSNSRSEMNVSTLELGDSALYLCASSFAGSEQYFGPGTRLTVT.

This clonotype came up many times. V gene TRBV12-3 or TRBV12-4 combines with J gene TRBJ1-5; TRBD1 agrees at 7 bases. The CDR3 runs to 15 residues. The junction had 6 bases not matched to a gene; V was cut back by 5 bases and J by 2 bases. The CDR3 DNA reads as TGTGCCAGCAGTCGACAGGGTTTGGGCAATCAGCCCCAGCATTTT. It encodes CASSRQGLGNQPQHF.

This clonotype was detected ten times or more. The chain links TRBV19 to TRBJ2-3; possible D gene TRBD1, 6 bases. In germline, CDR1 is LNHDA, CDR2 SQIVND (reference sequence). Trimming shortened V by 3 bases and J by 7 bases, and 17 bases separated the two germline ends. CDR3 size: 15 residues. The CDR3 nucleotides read TGTGCCAGTAGTATCGCGGGCAGGGGATATAATACGCAGTATTTT. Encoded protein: CASSIAGRGYNTQYF.

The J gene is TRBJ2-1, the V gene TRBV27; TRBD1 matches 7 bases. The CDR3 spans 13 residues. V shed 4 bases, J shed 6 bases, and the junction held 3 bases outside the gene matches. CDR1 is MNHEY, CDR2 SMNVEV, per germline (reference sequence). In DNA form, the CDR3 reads TGTGCCAGCAGTTCCACAGGGGTCAATGAGCAGTTCTTC. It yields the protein CASSSTGVNEQFF.

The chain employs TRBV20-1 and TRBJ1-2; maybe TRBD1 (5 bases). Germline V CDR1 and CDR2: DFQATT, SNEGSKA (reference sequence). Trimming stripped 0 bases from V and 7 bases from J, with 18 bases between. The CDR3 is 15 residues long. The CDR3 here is CSARDLLDRISGYTF. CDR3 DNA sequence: TGCAGTGCTAGAGATCTACTAGACAGAATCTCTGGCTACACCTTC.

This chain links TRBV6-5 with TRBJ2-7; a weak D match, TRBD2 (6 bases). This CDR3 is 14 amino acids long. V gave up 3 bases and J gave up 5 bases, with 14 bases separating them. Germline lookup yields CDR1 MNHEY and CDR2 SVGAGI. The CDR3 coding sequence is TGTGCCAGCAGTTATTATTTCGGCGGGGACGAGCAGTACTTC. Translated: CASSYYFGGDEQYF.

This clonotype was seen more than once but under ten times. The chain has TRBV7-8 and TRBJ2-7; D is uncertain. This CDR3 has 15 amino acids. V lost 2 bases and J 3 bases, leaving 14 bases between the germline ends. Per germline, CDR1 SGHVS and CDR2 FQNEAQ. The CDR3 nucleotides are TGTGCCAGCAGCTTATTTTCCGGTAGGAACTACGAGCAGTACTTC. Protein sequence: CASSLFSGRNYEQYF.

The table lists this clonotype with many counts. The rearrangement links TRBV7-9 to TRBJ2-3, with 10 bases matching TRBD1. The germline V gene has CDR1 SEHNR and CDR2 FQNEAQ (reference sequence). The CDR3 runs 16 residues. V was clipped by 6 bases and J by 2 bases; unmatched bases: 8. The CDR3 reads CASRATGGASTDTQYF. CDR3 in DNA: TGTGCCAGCAGGGCGACAGGGGGCGCGTCCACAGATACGCAGTATTTT.

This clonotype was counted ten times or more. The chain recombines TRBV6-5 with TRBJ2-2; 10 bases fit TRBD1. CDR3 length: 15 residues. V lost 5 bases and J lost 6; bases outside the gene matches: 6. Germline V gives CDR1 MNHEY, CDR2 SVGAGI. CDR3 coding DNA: TGTGCCAGCAGTCAAGGACAGGGGGTTGCCGGGGAGCTGTTTTTT. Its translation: CASSQGQGVAGELFF.